A selection of T cell receptor beta chains follows, all from one sample in a study of identical twins. From the 5' RACE reads, TCRdb called clonotypes with MiXCR, one entry per CDR3 protein. Seen here are 1.5 million to 2 million distinct CDR3 sequences, about 32% observed once, and the top ten hold 0.25% to 0.3%. The specimen was cord blood. These receptor sequences come from a newborn girl in good health. Each CDR3 is given with its conserved first and last residue. D genes are given only for firm matches. Size values are once, few and many counts, or a class for expanded clones, and some rows have none.

cdr3_length	v_call	clone_size	d_call	j_call	cdr3_aa	cdr3_nt
15	TRBV12-3/TRBV12-4	few	.	TRBJ1-1	CASSPYSGTGWTAFF	TGTGCCAGCAGCCCCTACTCCGGGACGGGTTGGACAGCTTTCTTT
15	TRBV28	.	TRBD1	TRBJ1-2	CASSFDRGRIYGYTF	TGTGCCAGCAGTTTTGACAGGGGGCGTATCTATGGCTACACCTTC
15	TRBV12-3/TRBV12-4	.	TRBD1	TRBJ2-3	CASEPSDRGTDTQYF	TGTGCCAGCGAACCTTCGGACAGGGGCACAGATACGCAGTATTTT
15	TRBV6-1	.	.	TRBJ1-4	CASSENRGGGEKLFF	TGTGCCAGCAGTGAAAATAGGGGTGGTGGTGAAAAACTGTTTTTT
15	TRBV20-1	.	TRBD1	TRBJ1-2	CSARGPGQGNYGYTF	TGCAGTGCTAGGGGACCGGGACAGGGTAACTATGGCTACACCTTC
14	TRBV11-2	.	TRBD1	TRBJ1-2	CACSSIGGQLSYTF	TGTGCCTGCAGCTCCATTGGGGGACAGTTAAGCTACACCTTC
15	TRBV3-1	.	TRBD2	TRBJ2-7	CASSPASGGAHEQYF	TGTGCCAGCAGCCCGGCTAGCGGGGGGGCCCACGAGCAGTACTTC
15	TRBV7-2	few	.	TRBJ1-2	CASSLVLDSNYGYTF	TGTGCCAGCAGCTTAGTTCTAGATTCTAACTATGGCTACACCTTC
14	TRBV28	.	.	TRBJ2-5	CASSPFGPQETQYF	TGTGCCAGCAGTCCCTTCGGGCCCCAAGAGACCCAGTACTTC
13	TRBV20-1	.	TRBD1	TRBJ1-4	CSARTGANEKLFF	TGCAGTGCTAGAACAGGGGCTAATGAAAAACTGTTTTTT